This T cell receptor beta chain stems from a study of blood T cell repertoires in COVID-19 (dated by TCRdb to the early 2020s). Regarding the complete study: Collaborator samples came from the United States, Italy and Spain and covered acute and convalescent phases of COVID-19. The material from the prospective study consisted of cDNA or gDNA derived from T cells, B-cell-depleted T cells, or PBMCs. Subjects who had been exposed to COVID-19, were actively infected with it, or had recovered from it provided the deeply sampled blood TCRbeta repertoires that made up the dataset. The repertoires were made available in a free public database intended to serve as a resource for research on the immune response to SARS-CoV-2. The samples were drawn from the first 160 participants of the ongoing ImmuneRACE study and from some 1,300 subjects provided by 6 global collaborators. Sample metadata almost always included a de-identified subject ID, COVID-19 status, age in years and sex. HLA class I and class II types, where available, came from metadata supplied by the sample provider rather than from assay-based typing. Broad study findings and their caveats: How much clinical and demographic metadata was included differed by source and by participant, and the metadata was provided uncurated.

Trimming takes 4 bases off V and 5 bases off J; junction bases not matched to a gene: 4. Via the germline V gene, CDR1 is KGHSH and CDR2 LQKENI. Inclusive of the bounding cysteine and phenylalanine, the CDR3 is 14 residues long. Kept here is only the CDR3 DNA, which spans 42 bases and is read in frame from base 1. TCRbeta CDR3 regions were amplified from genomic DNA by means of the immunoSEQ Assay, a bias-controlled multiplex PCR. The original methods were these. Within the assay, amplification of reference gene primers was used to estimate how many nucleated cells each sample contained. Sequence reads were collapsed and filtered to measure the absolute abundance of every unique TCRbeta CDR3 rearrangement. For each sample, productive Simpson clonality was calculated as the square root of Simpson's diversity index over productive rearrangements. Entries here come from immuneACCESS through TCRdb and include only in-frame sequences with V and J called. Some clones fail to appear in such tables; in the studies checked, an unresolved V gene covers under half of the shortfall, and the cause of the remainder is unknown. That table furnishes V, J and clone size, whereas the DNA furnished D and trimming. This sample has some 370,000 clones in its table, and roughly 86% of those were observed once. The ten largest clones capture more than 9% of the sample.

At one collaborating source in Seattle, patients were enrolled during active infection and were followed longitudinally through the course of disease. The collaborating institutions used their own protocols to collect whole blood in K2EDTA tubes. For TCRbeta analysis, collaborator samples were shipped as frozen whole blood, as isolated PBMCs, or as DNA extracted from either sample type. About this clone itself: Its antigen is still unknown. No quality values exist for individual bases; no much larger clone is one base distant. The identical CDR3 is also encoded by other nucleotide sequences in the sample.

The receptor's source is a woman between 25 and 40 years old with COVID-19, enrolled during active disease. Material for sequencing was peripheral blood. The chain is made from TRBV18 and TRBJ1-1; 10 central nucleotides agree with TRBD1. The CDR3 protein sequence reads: CASSLGQGSTEAFF. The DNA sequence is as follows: TGTGCCAGCTCACTGGGACAGGGGAGTACTGAAGCTTTCTTT.